The present entry profiles one TCR beta chain with its context. Which antigen it targets is not known. One base away there is no much larger clone; base qualities are not given. The immunoSEQ Assay, a bias-controlled multiplex PCR, was used to amplify TCRbeta CDR3 regions from genomic DNA. Processing in the source paper ran as follows. The number of nucleated cells in each sample was estimated by amplification of reference gene primers within the assay. Sequence reads were collapsed and filtered to measure the absolute abundance of every unique TCRbeta CDR3 rearrangement. For each sample, productive Simpson clonality was calculated as the square root of Simpson's diversity index over productive rearrangements. What TCRdb holds here is the immuneACCESS table cut down to in-frame rearrangements. Part of the clones is not present; checked against another copy, under half of the missing clones reflect an unresolved V gene, and the others are unexplained. Clone size and the V and J calls come from that table; the DNA yielded D and trimming. The sample data list 200,000 to 250,000 clones, and under 90% of these were observed just once. The ten most abundant clones make up 3.5% to 5% of the sample.

From its cysteine to its phenylalanine, the CDR3 spans 14 amino acids. Just the 42-base CDR3 DNA is kept, in frame starting at base 1. CDR1 is given as SGHNT and CDR2 as YYREEE, both from the germline V gene (reference sequence). V sheds 0 bases and J sheds 7 bases, leaving 10 bases between their ends. The data are from a study of blood T cell repertoires in COVID-19 (dated by TCRdb to 2018 to 2020). Background on the whole study: The collaborator samples originated in the United States, Italy and Spain and spanned the acute and convalescent phases of COVID-19. The prospective study material was composed of cDNA or gDNA derived from T cells, B-cell-depleted T cells, or PBMCs. Subjects who had been exposed to COVID-19, were actively infected with it, or had recovered from it provided the deeply sampled blood TCRbeta repertoires that made up the dataset. The repertoires were released in a freely available public database intended as a resource for research on the immune response to SARS-CoV-2. The samples were drawn from two sources: the first 160 participants of the ongoing ImmuneRACE study, and about 1,300 subjects contributed by 6 global collaborators. A de-identified subject ID, COVID-19 status, age in years and sex were almost always included in the sample metadata. Where available, HLA class I and class II types were obtained from metadata supplied by the sample provider rather than from assay-based typing. Study-wide findings and limitations: Clinical and demographic metadata were provided uncurated, with the amount varying by source and participant.

Each collaborating institution followed its own protocols to collect whole blood in K2EDTA tubes. For TCRbeta analysis, collaborator samples were shipped as frozen whole blood, as isolated PBMCs, or as DNA extracted from either sample type. Sequences were obtained from peripheral blood. The receptor's source is a man aged 50 to 60 with acute or convalescent COVID-19. The chain links TRBV5-4 with TRBJ2-2; the D gene identity is not certain. The CDR3 loop reads CASSLVGFSGELFF. In nucleotide form, the sequence is TGTGCCAGCAGCTTGGTCGGGTTCAGCGGGGAGCTGTTTTTT. Supplemented by the reference TRBV5-4 and TRBJ2-2 proteins around the CDR3, the complete variable domain is ETGVTQSPTHLIKTRGQQVTLRCSSQSGHNTVSWYQQALGQGPQFIFQYYREEENGRGNFPPRFSGLQFPNYSSELNVNALELDDSALYLCASSLVGFSGELFFGEGSRLTVL.